The 16 T cell receptor beta chains given below trace back to one sample, sequenced in a study of T-cell reconstitution after alpha-beta-depleted transplantation in children (dated by TCRdb to 2015 to 2016). Libraries were built with PCR. The instrument given in TCRdb is Illumina HiSeq 2500. TCR library preparation used molecular barcoding, with unique molecular identifiers applied to normalize quantification of the TCRbeta repertoire. TCRdb reprocessed the public reads (quality trimming at Q25 with fastp, clone calling with MiXCR) and kept in-frame beta chains. Every CDR3 protein is listed once, alongside the most common genes and DNA of its rows. The sample has about 580,000 distinct CDR3 sequences on record, 27% of them singletons. The top ten clones comprise less than 40% of the sample. What this sample's treatment or condition label stands for: allogeneic hematopoietic cell transplantation with graft depleted of TCRalphabeta T cells and CD19 B cells.

The starting material was PBMCs, obtained before TCRalphabeta/CD19-depleted stem cell transplant. The receptors were sampled from a boy in the first two years of life with Wiskott-Aldrich syndrome, due to receive a stem cell transplant.

The V call is TRBV24-1, the J call TRBJ2-1; D is uncertain. The CDR3 has 13 amino acids. Per the germline V gene, CDR1 is KGHDR and CDR2 is SFDVKD. V was trimmed by 4 bases and J by 0 bases, leaving 3 bases between them. CDR3 sequence reads: CATSDPSYNEQFF. The DNA of the CDR3 is TGTGCCACCAGTGACCCCTCCTACAATGAGCAGTTCTTC.

The rearrangement links TRBV5-1 to TRBJ2-7; D gene ambiguous. The germline gives CDR1 SGHRS, CDR2 YFSETQ. V lost 2 bases, J lost 2 bases, and 11 bases lay in between. The CDR3 runs to 14 residues. The CDR3 nucleotides read TGCGCCAGCAGCTTCATTTTGGGTGCCTACGAGCAGTACTTC. Amino acids: CASSFILGAYEQYF.

The chain uses TRBV5-1 and TRBJ2-3; D is ambiguous. Germline CDR1 and CDR2: SGHRS and YFSETQ. This CDR3 region has 14 residues. Deletions cut 2 bases from V and 5 bases from J, with 12 bases between. In DNA, the CDR3 is TGCGCCAGCAGCTTTTATAATCCCGGAGATACGCAGTATTTT. It codes for CASSFYNPGDTQYF.

The V and J genes are TRBV6-1 and TRBJ2-7, with 10 bases lining up with TRBD2. Trimming removed 7 bases from V and 7 bases from J; junction bases left unmatched: 10. This CDR3 contains 14 residues. Germline CDR1 is MNHNS and CDR2 is SASEGT. CDR3 protein: CASNILAGDGEQYF. As DNA, the CDR3 is TGTGCCAGCAATATCCTAGCGGGAGACGGTGAGCAGTACTTC.

This clonotype came up a few times. The rearrangement joins TRBV20-1 to TRBJ2-7; D call uncertain. The CDR3 length is 12 residues. Germline-derived CDR1 and CDR2 are DFQATT and SNEGSKA (reference sequence). Trimming removed 3 bases from V and 3 bases from J, with 9 bases in between. The CDR3 region is CSARRRRYEQYF. CDR3 nucleotide sequence: TGCAGTGCTAGGCGGCGTCGCTACGAGCAGTACTTC.

Only a few counts were recorded for this clonotype. The chain couples TRBV7-9 to TRBJ2-5, with 8 bases fitting TRBD1. The CDR3 is 14 residues long. The V segment lost 7 bases and the J segment 7 bases; nucleotides outside the gene matches: 11. The V gene's germline CDR1 is SEHNR and CDR2 FQNEAQ (reference sequence). The CDR3 protein is CASNTGGILGTQYF. CDR3 DNA sequence: TGTGCCAGCAACACAGGGGGGATATTGGGGACCCAGTACTTC. Supplemented by reference TRBV7-9 and TRBJ2-5, the full variable domain reads DTGVSQNPRHKITKRGQNVTFRCDPISEHNRLYWYRQTLGQGPEFLTYFQNEAQLEKSRLLSDRFSAERPKGSFSTLEIQRTEQGDSAMYLCASNTGGILGTQYFGPGTRLLVL.

This chain joins TRBV5-1 and TRBJ1-2; the D gene is possibly TRBD1 (5 bases). V lost 0 bases to trimming and J lost 7 bases, with 10 bases between them. This CDR3 is built from 13 residues. In germline, CDR1 is SGHRS, CDR2 YFSETQ. Here the CDR3 DNA reads TGCGCCAGCAGCTTGGGGCAGGGTGTTGGCTACACCTTC. This encodes CASSLGQGVGYTF.

This clonotype was counted only a few times. CDR3 nucleotides: TGTGCCATCAGTGAGAGGGGGGGGCTTTACGAGCAGTACTTC. It encodes CAISERGGLYEQYF. The chain couples TRBV10-3 to TRBJ2-7, with D tentatively TRBD2 (7 bases). Trimming shortened V by 2 bases and J by 4 bases, and 12 bases separated the two germline ends. Germline CDR1 and CDR2: ENHRY and SYGVKD. The CDR3 totals 14 residues.

This clonotype was seen a few times. This chain joins TRBV20-1 and TRBJ1-1; no clear D gene. This CDR3 is built from 14 residues. Germline CDR1 reads DFQATT; CDR2 reads SNEGSKA (reference sequence). The germline V and J ends were trimmed by 6 bases and 4 bases, with 18 bases remaining between them. CDR3 sequence (DNA): TGCAGTGCCTTGTACAATCTGGGGTTCACTGAAGCTTTCTTT. Protein product: CSALYNLGFTEAFF.

The rearrangement joins TRBV20-1 to TRBJ1-2; D gene uncertain. Germline CDR1 is DFQATT and CDR2 is SNEGSKA (reference sequence). The CDR3 has 11 amino acids. V dropped 5 bases and J dropped 4 bases, with 8 bases sitting between them. The CDR3 DNA reads as TGCAGTGCTCACTATCCCTATGGCTACACCTTC. It yields the protein CSAHYPYGYTF.

The rearrangement joins TRBV6-5 to TRBJ1-1; TRBD1 might be the D (6 bases). V was shortened by 2 bases and J by 3 bases, with 13 bases between the two germline ends. This CDR3 spans 15 amino acids. The germline CDR1 and CDR2 sequences are MNHEY and SVGAGI. The CDR3 coding sequence is TGTGCCAGCAGTTACCCCAGGGGCTTGGACACTGAAGCTTTCTTT. Translating it yields CASSYPRGLDTEAFF.

The rearrangement uses TRBV12-3 or TRBV12-4 and TRBJ2-7, with 7 nucleotides matching TRBD2. The ends lost 1 base at V and 0 bases at J; junction bases unmatched: 3. This CDR3 spans 15 amino acids. CDR3 DNA: TGTGCCAGCAGTTTAGGGACTAGAGCCTCCTACGAGCAGTACTTC. Translation: CASSLGTRASYEQYF.

The genes are TRBV7-9 and TRBJ2-7; 7 bases align to TRBD1. The CDR3 length is 15 residues. J was trimmed by 0 bases and V by 3 bases; bases with no gene match: 5. Germline V gene sequence: CDR1 SEHNR, CDR2 FQNEAQ (reference sequence). The CDR3 DNA reads as TGTGCCAGCAGCTTCTCGGACAGGTACTCCTACGAGCAGTACTTC. Protein: CASSFSDRYSYEQYF.

The chain uses TRBV29-1 and TRBJ2-1; 8 bases agree with TRBD2. Germline CDR1 reads SQVTM; CDR2 reads ANQGSEA. The junction had 3 bases not matched to a gene; V was cut back by 2 bases and J by 6 bases. CDR3 length: 13 residues. CDR3 DNA: TGCAGCGTTGAAAGGCGGGGGGCCAATGAGCAGTTCTTC. This codes for CSVERRGANEQFF.

This clonotype has only a few counts. J is TRBJ1-2 and V is TRBV15, with no clear D. The V end lost 0 bases, the J end lost 8 bases, and 16 bases lay between the germline ends. The CDR3 is 15 amino acids. The germline V gene has CDR1 LNHNV and CDR2 YYDKDF (reference sequence). The CDR3 DNA reads TGTGCCACCAGCAGAGACCCGGGGATCCCCGGGGGCTACACCTTC. The encoded protein is CATSRDPGIPGGYTF.

There are a few counts of this clonotype. The genes are TRBV5-1 and TRBJ2-2, with 7 bases fitting TRBD2. Trimming at V came to 4 bases and at J to 2 bases, leaving 11 bases not matched to a gene. The CDR3 totals 17 residues. Per the germline V gene, CDR1 is SGHRS and CDR2 is YFSETQ. CDR3 DNA sequence: TGCGCCAGCAGCCTCGAACCTAGCGGAGCCAACACCGGGGAGCTGTTTTTT. Protein product: CASSLEPSGANTGELFF.